This TCR beta chain was identified in a study of neoadjuvant nivolumab and ipilimumab in lung cancer. Study conclusions and caveats: Pathologic regression was not significantly tied to TCR clonality.

V dropped 4 bases and J dropped 3 bases, with 12 bases sitting between them. The CDR3 extends over 14 amino acids. Germline assignment: CDR1 LNHDA and CDR2 SQIVND (reference sequence). TCRdb keeps only in-frame clones here, not all; method: immunoSEQ multiplex PCR. Among roughly 13,000 clones listed, 90% to 96% were seen once. This clone was recorded once. Antigen specificity is unknown. The clonotype originates from an adult with non-small cell lung cancer. Sequencing was performed on peripheral blood, taken after neoadjuvant nivolumab, alone or with ipilimumab, at or shortly before surgery. The chain combines TRBV19 with TRBJ1-2, with D perhaps matching TRBD1 (5 bases). DNA of the CDR3: TGTGCCAGTAGTAATGTGGGGGAGGACTATGGCTACACCTTC. Amino acids: CASSNVGEDYGYTF.